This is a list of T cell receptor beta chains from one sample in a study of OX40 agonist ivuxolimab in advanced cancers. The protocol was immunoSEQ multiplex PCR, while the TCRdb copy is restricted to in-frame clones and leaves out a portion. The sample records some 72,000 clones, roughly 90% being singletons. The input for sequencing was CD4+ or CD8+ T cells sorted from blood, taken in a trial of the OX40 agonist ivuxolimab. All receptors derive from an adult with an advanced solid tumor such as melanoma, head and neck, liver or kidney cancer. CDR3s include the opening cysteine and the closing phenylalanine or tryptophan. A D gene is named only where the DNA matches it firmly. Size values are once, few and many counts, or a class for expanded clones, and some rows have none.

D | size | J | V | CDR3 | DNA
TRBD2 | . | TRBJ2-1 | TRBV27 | CASSLRLAGTYNEQFF | TGTGCCAGCAGTTTACGACTAGCGGGTACCTACAATGAGCAGTTCTTC
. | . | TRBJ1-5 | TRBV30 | CAWSVARVNQPQHF | TGTGCCTGGAGTGTGGCCCGGGTGAATCAGCCCCAGCATTTT
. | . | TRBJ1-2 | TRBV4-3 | CASSQDWKGHYGYTF | TGCGCCAGCAGCCAAGACTGGAAGGGCCACTATGGCTACACCTTC
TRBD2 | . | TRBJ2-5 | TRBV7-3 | CASSPLSRVAGGQETQYF | TGTGCCAGCAGCCCCTTATCTCGGGTAGCGGGAGGTCAAGAGACCCAGTACTTC
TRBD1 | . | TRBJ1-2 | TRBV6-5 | CASRNYRDRDGYTF | TGTGCCAGCAGAAACTACCGGGACAGGGATGGCTACACCTTC
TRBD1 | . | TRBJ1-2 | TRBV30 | CAWSSTGGEGGYTF | TGTGCCTGGAGCTCCACAGGGGGCGAGGGTGGCTACACCTTC
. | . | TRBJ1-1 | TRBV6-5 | CASSPLGSRWAFF | TGTGCCAGCAGTCCATTGGGGTCCCGCTGGGCTTTCTTT
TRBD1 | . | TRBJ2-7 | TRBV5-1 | CASSPQTGPNSYEQYF | TGCGCCAGCAGCCCGCAGACAGGGCCCAACTCCTACGAGCAGTACTTC
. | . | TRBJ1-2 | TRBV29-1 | CSDLGVQPAGYGYTF | TGCAGCGACCTCGGGGTTCAACCGGCGGGGTATGGCTACACCTTC
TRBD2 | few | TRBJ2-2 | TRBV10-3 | CAISVFGGRAAGELFF | TGTGCCATCAGTGTGTTTGGGGGGAGGGCAGCCGGGGAGCTGTTTTTT
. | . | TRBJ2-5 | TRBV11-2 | CASSLSRFFQETQYF | TGTGCCAGCAGCTTGAGTAGGTTTTTTCAAGAGACCCAGTACTTC
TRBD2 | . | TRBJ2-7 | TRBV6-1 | CASRSRTSGSYEQYF | TGTGCCAGCAGGTCCCGGACTAGCGGGAGCTACGAGCAGTACTTC
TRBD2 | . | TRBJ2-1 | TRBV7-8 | CASSLVQAGGAEQFF | TGTGCCAGCAGCTTAGTTCAAGCGGGAGGCGCGGAGCAGTTCTTC
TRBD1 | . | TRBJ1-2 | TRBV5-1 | CASSLEGGAIGYTF | TGCGCCAGCAGCTTGGAAGGGGGCGCGATAGGCTACACCTTC
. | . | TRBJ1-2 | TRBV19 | CASSISHRDGYTF | TGTGCCAGTAGTATATCACACAGGGATGGCTACACCTTC
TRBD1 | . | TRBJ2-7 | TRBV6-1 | CASSSRGQTYEQYF | TGTGCCAGCAGCTCCCGGGGACAGACCTACGAGCAGTACTTC
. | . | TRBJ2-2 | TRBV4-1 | CASSLTGELFF | TGCGCCAGCAGTTTGACCGGGGAGCTGTTTTTT
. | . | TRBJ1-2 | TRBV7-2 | CASSPYSYGYTF | TGTGCCAGCAGCCCATACTCTTATGGCTACACCTTC
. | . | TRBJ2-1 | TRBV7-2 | CASSLEAGYVNEQFF | TGTGCCAGCAGCTTAGAGGCAGGGTATGTCAATGAGCAGTTCTTC
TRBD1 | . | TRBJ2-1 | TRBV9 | CASSTSPGTDQFF | TGTGCCAGCAGCACCTCGCCAGGGACAGACCAGTTCTTC
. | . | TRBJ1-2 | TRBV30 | CAWTDVTETGYTF | TGTGCCTGGACCGACGTGACAGAGACTGGCTACACCTTC
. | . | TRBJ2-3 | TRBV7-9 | CASSQGMFWGRDTDTQYF | TGTGCCAGCAGCCAAGGCATGTTTTGGGGGCGAGACACAGATACGCAGTATTTT